This entry lists 17 T cell receptor beta chains sequenced from one sample in a study of cytomegalovirus exposure and HLA in healthy donors. Here immunoSEQ multiplex PCR was the method, and the copy in TCRdb shows in-frame clones only, minus some. The sample shows 250,000 to 300,000 clones, around 90% of them seen only once. The specimen sequenced was PBMCs. The receptors derive from a woman younger than 30 in good health and CMV-seronegative.

This sequence joins TRBV19 and TRBJ2-7; D might be TRBD2 (5 bases). From germline, CDR1 is LNHDA and CDR2 SQIVND (reference sequence). V gave up 6 bases and J gave up 3 bases, with 24 bases separating them. The CDR3 loop spans 17 amino acids. The chain's CDR3 is CASSRTWRTRTDYEQYF. The CDR3 coding sequence is TGTGCCAGTAGCCGCACCTGGAGGACGCGGACGGACTACGAGCAGTACTTC.

The chain uses TRBV2 and TRBJ2-1, with D possibly matching TRBD2 (5 bases). Deletions cut 3 bases from V and 1 base from J, with 13 bases between. CDR3 length equals 16 residues. CDR1 SNHLY and CDR2 FYNNEI come from the germline V gene. CDR3 sequence (DNA): TGTGCCAGCAGTGAGCGAGCGGATTTTTCCTACAATGAGCAGTTCTTC. This encodes CASSERADFSYNEQFF.

V and J are TRBV6-6 and TRBJ2-7, with 10 bases matching TRBD2. J gave up 4 bases and V 6 bases, and 9 bases lay outside the gene matches. Germline V gene lookup returns CDR1 MNHNY and CDR2 SVGAGI (reference sequence). CDR3 length: 15 amino acids. CDR3 loop: CASRPTSGERYEQYV. The DNA of the CDR3 is TGTGCCAGCAGGCCCACTAGCGGGGAGAGATACGAGCAGTACGTC.

The chain uses TRBV9 and TRBJ1-4, with no clear D. Germline V gives CDR1 SGDLS, CDR2 YYNGEE. The CDR3 contains 16 residues. V was clipped by 4 bases and J by 6 bases, with 19 bases between them. The DNA for the CDR3 is TGTGCCAGCAGCCTGAGGGCCAGCCAATATGATGAAAAACTGTTTTTT. This gives the protein CASSLRASQYDEKLFF.

The gene calls are TRBV11-2 and TRBJ2-3, with TRBD2 identical over 11 bases. The CDR3 loop spans 15 amino acids. Losses at the gene ends were 2 bases for V and 4 bases for J; bases not matched to a gene: 2. Germline CDR1 is SGHAT and CDR2 is FQNNGV. The CDR3 here is CASSLISGGADTQYF. The CDR3 DNA sequence: TGTGCCAGCAGCTTAATTAGCGGGGGGGCAGATACGCAGTATTTT. The full variable domain, completed using reference TRBV11-2 and TRBJ2-3, is EAGVAQSPRYKIIEKRQSVAFWCNPISGHATLYWYQQILGQGPKLLIQFQNNGVVDDSQLPKDRFSAERLKGVDSTLKIQPAKLEDSAVYLCASSLISGGADTQYFGPGTRLTVL.

The chain employs TRBV7-8 and TRBJ2-7; perhaps TRBD1 as D (6 bases). The CDR3 runs to 14 residues. Germline V CDR1 and CDR2: SGHVS, FQNEAQ. The V end was cut by 1 base, the J end by 7 bases, with 14 bases between. In DNA, the CDR3 is TGTGCCAGCAGCTTAGAACAGGGAATGAGAGAGCAGTACGTC. Protein: CASSLEQGMREQYV.

This chain uses TRBV2 with TRBJ1-3, with TRBD1 identical over 7 bases. Germline values: CDR1 SNHLY, CDR2 FYNNEI. The CDR3 loop spans 14 amino acids. V shed 10 bases and J 0 bases; nucleotides not matched to a gene: 6. The CDR3 protein is CATRSGGSGNTIYF. The CDR3 bases are TGTGCCACTCGATCAGGGGGCTCTGGAAACACCATATATTTT.

The rearrangement joins TRBV28 to TRBJ1-5; D is unresolved. This CDR3 region has 13 residues. The V end was cut by 5 bases, the J end by 4 bases, with 9 bases between. Per the germline V gene, CDR1 is MDHEN and CDR2 is SYDVKM. CDR3 bases: TGTGCCAGCAGTAACTACAAGAATCAGCCCCAGCATTTT. Residues: CASSNYKNQPQHF.

The gene calls are TRBV4-1 and TRBJ2-2; a weak D match, TRBD2 (7 bases). This CDR3 spans 19 amino acids. The V end was cut by 0 bases, the J end by 0 bases, with 17 bases between. The germline V gene encodes CDR1 MGHRA and CDR2 YSYEKL. The CDR3 sequence is CASSQDSSWGGPNTGELFF. The DNA for the CDR3 is TGCGCCAGCAGCCAAGACTCGAGCTGGGGGGGGCCGAACACCGGGGAGCTGTTTTTT.

CDR3: CASSHFRDRGPGNTIYF. Written as DNA, the CDR3 is TGTGCCAGCAGCCACTTCCGGGACAGGGGGCCTGGAAACACCATATATTTT. The V and J genes are TRBV7-9 and TRBJ1-3; 12 positions match TRBD1. V dropped 5 bases and J dropped 2; count of bases not matched to a gene: 7. The CDR3 totals 17 residues. The germline gives CDR1 SEHNR, CDR2 FQNEAQ (reference sequence).

This sequence joins TRBV7-9 and TRBJ2-7; 9 bases are shared with TRBD1. V lost 7 bases and J lost 3; bases outside the gene matches: 7. Germline V gives CDR1 SEHNR, CDR2 FQNEAQ (reference sequence). The CDR3 is 14 amino acids. The CDR3 coding sequence is TGTGCCAGCACTGGGACAGGGACGTTCTACGAGCAGTACTTC. Translation gives CASTGTGTFYEQYF.

The rearrangement uses TRBV14 and TRBJ1-2, with D perhaps TRBD1 (6 bases). Germline V CDR1 and CDR2: SGHDN, FVKESK. This CDR3 region has 14 residues. V lost 4 bases and J 1 base, leaving 10 bases between the germline ends. CDR3 sequence: CASSRGQLNYGYTF. Here the CDR3 DNA reads TGTGCCAGCAGCCGAGGACAGCTTAACTATGGCTACACCTTC.

The chain recombines TRBV28 with TRBJ1-1; tentatively, D is TRBD1 (5 bases). The V and J ends lost 2 bases and 4 bases respectively, with 14 bases between them. This CDR3 has 15 amino acids. Germline V gene sequence: CDR1 MDHEN, CDR2 SYDVKM. The CDR3 DNA reads as TGTGCCAGCAGTTTAGGGGTCCAGGGTTCCACTGAAGCTTTCTTT. It codes for CASSLGVQGSTEAFF. The full variable domain, with the rest looked up from reference TRBV28 and TRBJ1-1, is DVKVTQSSRYLVKRTGEKVFLECVQDMDHENMFWYRQDPGLGLRLIYFSYDVKMKEKGDIPEGYSVSREKKERFSLILESASTNQTSMYLCASSLGVQGSTEAFFGQGTRLTVV.

This chain connects TRBV2 to TRBJ2-1; tentatively, D is TRBD2 (5 bases). Germline CDR1 and CDR2: SNHLY and FYNNEI. Trimming cost V 3 bases and J 2 bases, with 14 bases left between them. The CDR3 has 16 residues. The CDR3 DNA follows: TGTGCCAGCAGTGAGGGTCTAGCTCCCACCTACAATGAGCAGTTCTTC. Translated, it gives CASSEGLAPTYNEQFF.

The rearrangement links TRBV28 to TRBJ2-7, with D possibly TRBD1 on 6 matching bases. Trimming removed 6 bases from V and 0 bases from J, with 18 bases in between. The CDR3 runs 16 residues. Germline V gene data show CDR1 as MDHEN and CDR2 as SYDVKM. Written as DNA, the CDR3 is TGTGCCAGCAGCAGCGGTCAGGGGTTAAACTCCTACGAGCAGTACTTC. Its protein product is CASSSGQGLNSYEQYF.

CDR3 bases: TGTGCCAGTAGTATAGGTTCCTTTAGCGGGGGGGCGTACAATGAGCAGTTCTTC. It yields the protein CASSIGSFSGGAYNEQFF. The V and J genes are TRBV19 and TRBJ2-1; TRBD2 agrees at 11 bases. V was clipped by 1 base and J by 4 bases; unmatched bases: 9. CDR3 size: 18 residues. Germline-derived CDR1 and CDR2 are LNHDA and SQIVND (reference sequence). Full variable domain (outside the CDR3, taken from reference TRBV19 and TRBJ2-1): DGGITQSPKYLFRKEGQNVTLSCEQNLNHDAMYWYRQDPGQGLRLIYYSQIVNDFQKGDIAEGYSVSREKKESFPLTVTSAQKNPTAFYLCASSIGSFSGGAYNEQFFGPGTRLTVL.

The rearrangement uses TRBV6-4 and TRBJ2-3; D uncertain. Germline loops: CDR1 MRHNA, CDR2 SNTAGT. Trimming took off 6 bases at V and 0 bases at J, with 7 bases between the two ends. This CDR3 comprises 13 residues. The CDR3 protein is CASRHSSTDTQYF. CDR3 bases: TGTGCCAGCAGACACAGTAGCACAGATACGCAGTATTTT.